These T cell receptor beta chains were read from a single sample in a study of blood T cell repertoires in COVID-19. Some clones are missing from TCRdb's copy, which holds only in-frame ones; the method was immunoSEQ multiplex PCR. The table shows 200,000 to 250,000 clones, with around 80% occurring only once. Sequenced input: peripheral blood. All receptors derive from a woman over 75 with active or convalescent COVID-19. CDR3s include the opening cysteine and the closing phenylalanine or tryptophan. D genes are given only for firm matches. Rows give clone size only sometimes, using once, few, many, or a class for an expanded clone.

>TRBD1|TRBJ2-1|TRBV28|-
TGTGCCAGCAGTTTCAGGGGGCTAGGGCAGTTCTTC
CASSFRGLGQFF
>-|TRBJ2-2|TRBV25-1|-
TGTGCCAGCAGGGGGGGATCCTCGAACACCGGGGAGCTGTTTTTT
CASRGGSSNTGELFF
>-|TRBJ2-7|TRBV6-1|-
TGTGCCACTACACAGTCCTACGAGCAGTACTTC
CATTQSYEQYF
>-|TRBJ1-2|TRBV5-4|-
TGTGCCAGCAGCTCTCGCGCAGGGGTCGGGACCTATGGCTACACCTTC
CASSSRAGVGTYGYTF
>TRBD1|TRBJ2-2|TRBV5-1|-
TGCGCCAGCAGCAACGGACAGGACACCGGGGAGCTGTTTTTT
CASSNGQDTGELFF
>TRBD1|TRBJ1-2|TRBV27|few
TGTGCCAGCGGGTACGGGACAGGGGACGGCTACACCTTC
CASGYGTGDGYTF
>TRBD1|TRBJ2-3|TRBV5-1|-
TGCGCCAGCAGCTTGGATGGACAGGGCACAGATACGCAGTATTTT
CASSLDGQGTDTQYF
>-|TRBJ1-1|TRBV19|-
TGTGCCAGTAGTATCGGGAGGGGAAACACTGAAGCTTTCTTT
CASSIGRGNTEAFF
>-|TRBJ2-3|TRBV6-1|-
TGTGCCAGCAGTGAAGCGGGGGCTAGCGGAGATACGCAGTATTTT
CASSEAGASGDTQYF
>TRBD1|TRBJ1-6|TRBV19|-
TGTGCCAGTAGTATGGGACAGGGGGCTAATTCACCCCTCCACTTT
CASSMGQGANSPLHF
>-|TRBJ1-5|TRBV7-2|few
TGTGCCAGCAGCCCGATGGGGAGACTTACGAATCAGCCCCAGCATTTT
CASSPMGRLTNQPQHF
>-|TRBJ1-5|TRBV28|-
TGTGCCAGCAGTTTGACCGGGGGCAATCAGCCCCAGCATTTT
CASSLTGGNQPQHF
>TRBD1|TRBJ1-2|TRBV7-2|-
TGTGCCAGCAGCACAAGACAGGGCGGAGGCTACACCTTC
CASSTRQGGGYTF
>-|TRBJ2-3|TRBV5-1|-
TGCGCCAGCAGCATACGACAGGCTCCAGATACGCAGTATTTT
CASSIRQAPDTQYF
>-|TRBJ1-5|TRBV24-1|-
TGTGCCACCAGTTCGGGGAATCAGCCCCAGCATTTT
CATSSGNQPQHF
>TRBD1|TRBJ1-3|TRBV9|-
TGTGCCAGCAGCGTACTCCCTACAGGGGGCCGAAACACCATATATTTT
CASSVLPTGGRNTIYF
>TRBD1|TRBJ1-6|TRBV9|few
TGTGCCAGCAGCGACCCGGGACAGTATAATTCACCCCTCCACTTT
CASSDPGQYNSPLHF
>-|TRBJ1-4|TRBV23-1|-
TGCGCCAGCAGACAAAAAGGTTCAAGGAAAACTAGTCCCAAACTGTTTTTT
CASRQKGSRKTSPKLFF
>-|TRBJ2-1|TRBV28|-
TGTGCCAGCACCCTTTACTTAAGCTCCTACAATGAGCAGTTCTTC
CASTLYLSSYNEQFF
>TRBD2|TRBJ2-5|TRBV2|once
TGTGCCAGCAGGGGAGGACTAGCGGGCCCCGAGACCCAGTACTTC
CASRGGLAGPETQYF
>TRBD1|TRBJ1-4|TRBV7-2|-
TGTGCCAGCAGCTTAAGGGGACAGGGGGCGGGAGATGAAAAACTGTTTTTT
CASSLRGQGAGDEKLFF
>-|TRBJ2-2|TRBV6-8|once
TGTGCCAGCAGGCCCCGGGGTAGCGGGACAGATCCGAACACCGGGGAGCTGTTTTTT
CASRPRGSGTDPNTGELFF
>-|TRBJ1-1|TRBV2|-
TGTGCCAGCAGTGACAGAACCCAAAACACTGAAGCTTTCTTT
CASSDRTQNTEAFF
>TRBD1|TRBJ2-2|TRBV28|-
TGTGCCAGCAAGGGGGCCGACTTTAGCACCGGGGAGCTGTTTTTT
CASKGADFSTGELFF
>-|TRBJ1-6|TRBV27|once
TGTGCCAGCAGTTTAGTTGCCGCCACAAGCTCCTATAATTCACCCCTCCACTTT
CASSLVAATSSYNSPLHF
>-|TRBJ1-6|TRBV5-6|-
TGTGCCAGCAGCTTGGCCGAACGTAGAGGTTCACCCCTCCACTTT
CASSLAERRGSPLHF
>TRBD1|TRBJ1-1|TRBV6-1|-
TGTGCCAGCACTCAGACAGGGACGGCCACTGAAGCTTTCTTT
CASTQTGTATEAFF
>-|TRBJ1-6|TRBV4-3|-
TGCGCCAGCAGCCAGGGCAGGAATTCACCCCTCCACTTT
CASSQGRNSPLHF
>-|TRBJ2-3|TRBV5-6|-
TGTGCCAGCAGCTACAGACCAGCAGATACGCAGTATTTT
CASSYRPADTQYF
>TRBD1|TRBJ1-1|TRBV18|-
TGTGCCAGCTCACCGGAACGACAGGGTAACACTGAAGCTTTCTTT
CASSPERQGNTEAFF
>-|TRBJ1-6|TRBV11-3|-
TGTGCCAGCAGCTTCGGGGTAACCCTGTGGAATTCACCCCTCCACTTT
CASSFGVTLWNSPLHF
>-|TRBJ1-4|TRBV5-1|-
TGCGCCAGCAGTCCTGGAAGGGGCCCGAATGAAAAACTGTTTTTT
CASSPGRGPNEKLFF
>-|TRBJ2-7|TRBV5-1|few
TGCGCCAGCAGCTTGGAGCGTTCCTACGAGCAGTACTTC
CASSLERSYEQYF
>-|TRBJ1-3|TRBV10-3|few
TGTGCCATCAGTGCGACTGGACAGCGCGGAAACACCATATATTTT
CAISATGQRGNTIYF
>TRBD2|TRBJ2-7|TRBV6-5|-
TGTGCCAGCAGTCCCCCGCGGGGGAGCTCCTACGAGCAGTACTTC
CASSPPRGSSYEQYF
>-|TRBJ1-2|TRBV11-2|-
TGTGCCAGCAGCTTAGAGGGGGGGCGCGGACGACTCACCTATGGCTACACCTTC
CASSLEGGRGRLTYGYTF
>TRBD1|TRBJ2-6|TRBV11-3|few
TGTGCCAGCAGCATCCGGGACAGGGCTGGGGCCAACGTCCTGACTTTC
CASSIRDRAGANVLTF
>-|TRBJ2-3|TRBV28|-
TGTGCCGCAATGGGGGGGCCCGCAGATACGCAGTATTTT
CAAMGGPADTQYF
>-|TRBJ1-5|TRBV5-1|-
TGCGCCAGCAGAGAGGGATTCAATCAGCCCCAGCATTTT
CASREGFNQPQHF
>-|TRBJ2-1|TRBV5-1|once
TGCGCCAGCAGCTTGTATCCCAGCTACAATGAGCAGTTCTTC
CASSLYPSYNEQFF
>TRBD2|TRBJ2-3|TRBV25-1|-
TGTGCCAGCAGTGCGAGGGGACTAAACACAGATACGCAGTATTTT
CASSARGLNTDTQYF
>TRBD1|TRBJ2-7|TRBV30|once
TGTGCCTGGAGTGGGGGGCGGACAGGGCTCTCCTACGAGCAGTACTTC
CAWSGGRTGLSYEQYF
>TRBD1|TRBJ2-1|TRBV11-2|-
TGTGCCAGCAGCACACAGGGGGGCGAGCAGTTCTTC
CASSTQGGEQFF